Detailed here is one T cell receptor (beta chain). The target of this receptor is not known. Base qualities are not provided; no much larger clone lies one nucleotide away. This sample was included in a study of T-cell memory formation after mild COVID-19 (dated by TCRdb to about 2021). Background on the whole study: TCR sequence clusters from the two donors were largely donor specific. In a couple of donors, T-cell clones that expanded and contracted after mild COVID-19 were followed by sequencing TCRalpha and TCRbeta repertoires longitudinally. The cohort comprised two young, previously healthy adult volunteers, one female and one male. The study at large found these results: Only two mild cases were covered by the study, and larger cohorts that include severe cases with pre-infection samples were considered necessary. The detection of some responding clones in pre-infection memory suggests that pre-existing cross-reactive memory T cells joined the SARS-CoV-2 response. SARS-CoV-2 specificity was not confirmed for the second-wave clones peaking on day 37. Contracting CD4+ clones were found mainly in CM and EM memory subsets, while CD8+ clones were enriched in EMRA. Clones that contracted from day 15 to 85 showed balanced CD4/CD8 phenotypes, whereas a second wave of clones that expanded from day 15 to 37 leaned towards CD4+.

PBMCs were isolated by Ficoll-Paque density gradient centrifugation. For sequencing, an Illumina NovaSeq 6000 was employed. cDNA libraries for TCRalpha and TCRbeta were prepared by 5'RACE using constant-segment primers, with sample barcodes and unique molecular identifiers added. RNA was extracted from every sample with Trizol reagent. Library amplification was performed in two PCR steps, and a second sample barcode and Illumina TruSeq adapters were introduced in the second step. Sequencing of the libraries was done on an Illumina NovaSeq, producing 2 x 150 bp paired-end reads. The study's own analysis went as follows. Demultiplexing of reads and collapsing into UMI-guided consensus sequences were performed with migec v1.2.7. With mixcr v2.1.11, UMI consensuses were aligned to TRA and TRB V and J templates and assembled into clonotypes. Expanded or contracted clonotypes were those called significant by both edgeR and NoisET, with noise models trained on biological replicates. edgeR calls used a false discovery rate-adjusted p below 0.01 and a log2 fold-change threshold of 1. As an exploratory analysis of dynamics, max-normalized trajectories of the 1000 most abundant clonotypes were examined by PCA with hierarchical clustering. Separately sequenced CD4+ and CD8+ repertoires were used to assign a CD4 or CD8 phenotype to each responding clone. Clones were called with MiXCR by TCRdb after fastp trimmed the public reads at Q25, and only in-frame beta chains were retained. Under each unique CDR3 protein, matching rows form one entry showing the most common genes and DNA. In this record, the V and J calls reflect TCRdb's handling and not the investigators' own analysis. The sample table records 35,000 to 45,000 distinct CDR3 sequences; around 6.6% of these occur just once. The ten most abundant clones make up 0.79% of the sample.

CDR1 is given as MNHNS and CDR2 as SASEGT, both from the germline V gene. Clipping removes 4 bases from V and 4 bases from J, with 11 as the unmatched junction base count. The CDR3, cysteine through phenylalanine, is 17 amino acids long. The entry retains the CDR3 DNA only, 51 bases that are in frame from base 1. The clonotype originates from an adult who had mild COVID-19 (a few samples of this study predate the infection). The sample titles of this study are shuffled in the database, so cell type and time point are left out. The rearrangement joined TRBV6-1 to TRBJ1-5, and 9 bases in between align with TRBD1. The sequencing sample was made of PBMCs or a T cell subset sorted from them (not recorded which). Here the CDR3 is given as CASSAIQGAFRNQPQHF. The bases are TGTGCCAGCAGTGCGATACAGGGGGCATTTAGGAATCAGCCCCAGCATTTT.